This T cell receptor beta chain was identified during a study of beta chain features in type 1 diabetes. The study, taken as a whole, reports: High-TCR-expressing cells could be over-represented by cDNA sequencing. Type 1 diabetes patients showed a moderate but significant shortening of TCRB CDR3s in all four CD4+ subsets. The study found fewer insertions and more deletions at VDJ junctions in type 1 diabetes patients.

A single heparinised blood sample, averaging approximately 0.12 L, was obtained per donor. What was sequenced were expressed TCRB transcripts, since all of the isolated RNA had been reverse transcribed. This table comes from immunoSEQ multiplex PCR, and its TCRdb copy is limited to in-frame clones, with some not included. The table has 120,000 to 150,000 clones, around 13% seen once. This CDR3 spans 16 amino acids. Germline trimming cut 0 bases from V and 1 base from J; bases unmatched to any gene: 0. A remark on this clone: The antigen remains undetermined.

Sequencing was performed on central memory CD4+ T cells from blood. This TCR came from a man younger than 30 with type 1 diabetes. The chain joins TRBV6-7 to TRBJ2-4, with 10 bases matching TRBD1. TRBV6-7 is known as an ORF, though its function is uncertain. The CDR3 here is CASSYSGQGAKNIQYF. CDR3 coding DNA: TGTGCCAGCAGTTACTCGGGACAGGGGGCCAAAAACATTCAGTACTTC.